A selection of T cell receptor beta chains follows, all from one sample in a study of breast tumors, draining lymph nodes, adjacent tissues. Via MiXCR, TCRdb re-called the multiplex PCR reads, giving one row per CDR3 protein. The sample yields 200,000 to 250,000 distinct CDR3 sequences, less than 45% seen once. The specimen sequenced was axillary lymph node tissue. These receptors all come from a female donor with breast cancer. Some clones in this sample may be carry-over from other donors' samples. Each CDR3 is given with its conserved first and last residue. A D gene is named only where the DNA matches it firmly. Clone size appears in some rows only: once, few, many, or a class for an expanded clone.

clone size	V gene	D gene	J gene	CDR3 protein	CDR3 DNA
many	TRBV4-3	NA	TRBJ1-2	CASSQEGIRATTYGYTF	TGCGCCAGCAGCCAAGAAGGAATCAGGGCGACGACCTATGGCTACACCTTC
NA	TRBV9	NA	TRBJ1-1	CASSVANLGTEAFF	TGTGCCAGCAGCGTGGCCAACCTTGGCACTGAAGCTTTCTTT
many	TRBV2	NA	TRBJ1-2	CASSQGPGRYYGYTF	TGTGCCAGCAGCCAAGGGCCAGGGAGATACTATGGCTACACCTTC
NA	TRBV20-1	TRBD2	TRBJ2-1	CSVGLAGYNEQFF	TGCAGTGTGGGACTAGCGGGTTACAATGAGCAGTTCTTC
few	TRBV6-6	TRBD1	TRBJ2-1	CASSYSRTGAVYEQFF	TGTGCCAGCAGTTACTCTCGGACAGGGGCTGTCTATGAGCAGTTCTTC
many	TRBV7-9	NA	TRBJ2-2	CASSLGLTTGELFF	TGTGCCAGCAGCTTAGGCCTAACCACCGGGGAGCTGTTTTTT
many	TRBV25-1	TRBD1	TRBJ1-6	CASGNRGREGSPLHF	TGTGCCAGCGGAAACAGGGGGCGCGAGGGCTCACCCCTCCACTTT
NA	TRBV25-1	NA	TRBJ2-5	CASSATRGAPQETQYF	TGTGCCAGCAGTGCTACCCGGGGGGCACCCCAAGAGACCCAGTACTTC
many	TRBV12-3/TRBV12-4	TRBD1	TRBJ2-7	CASSFPRGEQYF	TGTGCCAGCAGTTTCCCCAGGGGGGAGCAGTACTTC
many	TRBV7-2	NA	TRBJ1-2	CASSLLVGYTF	TGTGCCAGCAGCTTATTAGTAGGCTACACCTTC
many	TRBV10-3	NA	TRBJ2-2	CAISETANTGELFF	TGTGCCATCAGTGAGACAGCCAACACCGGGGAGCTGTTTTTT
many	TRBV18	TRBD1	TRBJ1-2	CASSHPDRVDGYTF	TGTGCCAGCTCACACCCGGACAGGGTAGATGGCTACACCTTC
few	TRBV11-2	TRBD2	TRBJ2-1	CASSPWTSGGSSEQFF	TGTGCCAGCAGCCCCTGGACTAGCGGGGGGAGCAGCGAGCAGTTCTTC
few	TRBV18	TRBD1	TRBJ1-3	CASSPTGETGNTIYF	TGTGCCAGCTCACCAACAGGGGAAACTGGAAACACCATATATTTT
NA	TRBV6-5	TRBD1	TRBJ2-3	CASSSTGRADTQYF	TGTGCCAGCAGTTCGACAGGGCGCGCAGATACGCAGTATTTT
many	TRBV20-1	NA	TRBJ1-3	CSANVGVGGNTIYF	TGCAGTGCTAATGTAGGGGTCGGTGGAAACACCATATATTTT